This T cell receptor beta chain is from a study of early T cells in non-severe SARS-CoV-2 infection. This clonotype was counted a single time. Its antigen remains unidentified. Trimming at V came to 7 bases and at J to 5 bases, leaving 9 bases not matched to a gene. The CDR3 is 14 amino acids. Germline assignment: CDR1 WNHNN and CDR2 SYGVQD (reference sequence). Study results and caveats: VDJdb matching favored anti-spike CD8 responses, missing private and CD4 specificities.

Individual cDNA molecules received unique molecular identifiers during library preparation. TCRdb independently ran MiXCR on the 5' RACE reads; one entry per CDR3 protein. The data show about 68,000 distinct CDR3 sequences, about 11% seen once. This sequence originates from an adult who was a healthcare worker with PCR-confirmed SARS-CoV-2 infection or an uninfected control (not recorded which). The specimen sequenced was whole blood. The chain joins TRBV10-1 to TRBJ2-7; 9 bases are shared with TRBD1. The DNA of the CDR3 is TGCGCCAGCAACCCGGGACAGGGAGAGGACGAGCAGTACTTC. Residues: CASNPGQGEDEQYF.